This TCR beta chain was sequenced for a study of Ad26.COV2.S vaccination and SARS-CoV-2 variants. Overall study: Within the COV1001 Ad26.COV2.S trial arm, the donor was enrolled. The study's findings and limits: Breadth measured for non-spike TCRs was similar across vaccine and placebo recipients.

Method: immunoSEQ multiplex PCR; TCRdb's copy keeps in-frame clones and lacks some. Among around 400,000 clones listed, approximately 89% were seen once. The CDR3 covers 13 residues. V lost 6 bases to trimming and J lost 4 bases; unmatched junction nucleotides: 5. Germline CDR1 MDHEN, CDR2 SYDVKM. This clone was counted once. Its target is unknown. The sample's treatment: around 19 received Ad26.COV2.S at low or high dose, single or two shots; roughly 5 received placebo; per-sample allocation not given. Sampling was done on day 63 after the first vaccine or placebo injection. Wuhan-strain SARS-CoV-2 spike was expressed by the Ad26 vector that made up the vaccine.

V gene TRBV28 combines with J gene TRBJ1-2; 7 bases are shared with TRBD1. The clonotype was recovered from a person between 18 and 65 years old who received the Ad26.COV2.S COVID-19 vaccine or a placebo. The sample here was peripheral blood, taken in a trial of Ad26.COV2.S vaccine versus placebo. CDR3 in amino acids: CASRQGLVYGYTF. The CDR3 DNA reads TGTGCCAGCAGACAGGGGCTAGTCTATGGCTACACCTTC.